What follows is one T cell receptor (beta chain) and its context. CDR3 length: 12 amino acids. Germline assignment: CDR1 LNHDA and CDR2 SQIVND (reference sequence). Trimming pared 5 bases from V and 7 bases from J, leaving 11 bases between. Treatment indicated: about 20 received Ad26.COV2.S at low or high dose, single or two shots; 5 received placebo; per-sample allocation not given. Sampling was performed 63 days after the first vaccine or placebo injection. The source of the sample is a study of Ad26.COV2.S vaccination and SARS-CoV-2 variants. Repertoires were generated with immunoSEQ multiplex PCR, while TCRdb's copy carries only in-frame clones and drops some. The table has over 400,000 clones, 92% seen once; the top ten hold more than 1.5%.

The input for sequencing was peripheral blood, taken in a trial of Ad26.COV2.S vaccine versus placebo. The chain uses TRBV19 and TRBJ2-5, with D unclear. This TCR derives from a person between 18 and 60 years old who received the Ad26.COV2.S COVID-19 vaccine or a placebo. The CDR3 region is CASSRLTGTQYF. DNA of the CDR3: TGTGCCAGTAGTCGGTTGACCGGGACCCAGTACTTC.